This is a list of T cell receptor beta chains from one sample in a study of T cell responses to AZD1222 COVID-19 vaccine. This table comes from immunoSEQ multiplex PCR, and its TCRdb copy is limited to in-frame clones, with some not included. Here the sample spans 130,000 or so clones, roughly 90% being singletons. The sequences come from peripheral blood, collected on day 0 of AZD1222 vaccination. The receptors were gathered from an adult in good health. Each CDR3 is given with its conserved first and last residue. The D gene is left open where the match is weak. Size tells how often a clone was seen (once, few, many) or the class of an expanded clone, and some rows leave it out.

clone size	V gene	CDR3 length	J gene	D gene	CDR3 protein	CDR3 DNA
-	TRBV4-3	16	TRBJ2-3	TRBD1	CASSQVGAGGTDTQYF	TGCGCCAGCAGCCAAGTGGGGGCAGGGGGAACAGATACGCAGTATTTT
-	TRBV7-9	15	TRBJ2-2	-	CASSLPSLGTGELFF	TGTGCCAGCAGCCTACCTAGCCTTGGAACCGGGGAGCTGTTTTTT
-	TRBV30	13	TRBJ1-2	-	CAWKKQGGYGYTF	TGTGCCTGGAAGAAACAGGGTGGGTATGGCTACACCTTC
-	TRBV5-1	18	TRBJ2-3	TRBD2	CASSLGTSGGPSTDTQYF	TGCGCCAGCAGCTTAGGGACTAGCGGGGGACCAAGCACAGATACGCAGTATTTT
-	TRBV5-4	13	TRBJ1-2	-	CASSLVGPWGYTF	TGTGCCAGCAGCTTGGTAGGACCGTGGGGCTACACCTTC
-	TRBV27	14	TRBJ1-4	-	CASSFRPTNEKLFF	TGTGCCAGCAGTTTCCGACCAACTAATGAAAAACTGTTTTTT
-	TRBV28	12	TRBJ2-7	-	CASSLAVGEQYF	TGTGCCAGCAGTTTAGCTGTGGGGGAGCAGTACTTC
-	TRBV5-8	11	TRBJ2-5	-	CASSLRETQYF	TGTGCCAGCAGCTTGAGGGAGACCCAGTACTTC
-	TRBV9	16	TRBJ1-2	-	CASSADRTLTNYGYTF	TGTGCCAGCAGCGCCGACAGGACCCTTACTAACTATGGCTACACCTTC
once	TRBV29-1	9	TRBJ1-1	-	CSVGTEAFF	TGCAGCGTGGGGACTGAAGCTTTCTTT
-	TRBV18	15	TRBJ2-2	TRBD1	CASSRTGGMSGELFF	TGTGCCAGCTCACGGACAGGGGGCATGTCCGGGGAGCTGTTTTTT
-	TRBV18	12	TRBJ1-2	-	CASSAGLGGYTF	TGTGCCAGCTCAGCGGGGCTTGGTGGCTACACCTTC
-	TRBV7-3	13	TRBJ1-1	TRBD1	CASSTDRQGEAFF	TGTGCCAGCAGCACCGACCGACAGGGTGAAGCTTTCTTT
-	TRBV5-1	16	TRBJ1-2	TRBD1	CASSLASGTANYGYTF	TGCGCCAGCAGCCTCGCTTCCGGGACAGCTAACTATGGCTACACCTTC
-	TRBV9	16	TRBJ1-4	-	CASSAGNGATNEKLFF	TGTGCCAGCAGCGCCGGAAACGGGGCAACTAATGAAAAACTGTTTTTT
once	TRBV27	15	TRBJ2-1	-	CASSLSGTREYEQFF	TGTGCCAGCAGTTTATCAGGGACTCGCGAGTATGAGCAGTTCTTC
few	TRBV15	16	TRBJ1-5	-	CATSDREGLGNQPQHF	TGTGCCACCAGCGATAGAGAGGGGTTAGGGAATCAGCCCCAGCATTTT
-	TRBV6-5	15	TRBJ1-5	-	CASSSRVGPNQPQHF	TGTGCCAGCAGCTCCAGGGTGGGCCCCAATCAGCCCCAGCATTTT
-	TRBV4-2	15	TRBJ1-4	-	CASSQDGDGRGKLFF	TGTGCCAGCAGCCAAGATGGGGACGGAAGGGGGAAACTGTTTTTT
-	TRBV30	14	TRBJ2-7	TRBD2	CAWTSGGAPYEQYF	TGTGCCTGGACGAGCGGGGGGGCCCCCTACGAGCAGTACTTC
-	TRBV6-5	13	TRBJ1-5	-	CASSYSRRQPQHF	TGTGCCAGCAGTTACTCGAGGCGGCAGCCCCAGCATTTT
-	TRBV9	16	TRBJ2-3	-	CASSNRPRGGADTQYF	TGTGCCAGCAGCAACCGCCCCAGGGGAGGGGCAGATACGCAGTATTTT
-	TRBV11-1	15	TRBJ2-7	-	CASSPTGTLNYEQYF	TGTGCCAGCAGCCCTACCGGGACACTAAACTACGAGCAGTACTTC
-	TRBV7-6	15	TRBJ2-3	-	CASSLEAARTDTQYF	TGTGCCAGCAGCTTAGAGGCGGCCCGCACAGATACGCAGTATTTT
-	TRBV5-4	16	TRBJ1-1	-	CASSGGEGASLSEAFF	TGTGCCAGCAGCGGAGGAGAAGGGGCCAGTCTCAGTGAAGCTTTCTTT
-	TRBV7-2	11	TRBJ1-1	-	CASSFGGASFF	TGTGCCAGCAGCTTTGGGGGGGCGTCTTTCTTT
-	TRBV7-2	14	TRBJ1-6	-	CASSLASEMGPLHF	TGTGCCAGCAGCTTAGCGAGCGAAATGGGACCCCTCCACTTT
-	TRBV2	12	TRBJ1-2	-	CASSPNRYGYTF	TGTGCCAGCAGTCCCAATAGGTATGGCTACACCTTC
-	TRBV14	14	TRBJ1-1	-	CASSQGGSTTEAFF	TGTGCCAGCAGCCAAGGCGGGTCGACAACTGAAGCTTTCTTT
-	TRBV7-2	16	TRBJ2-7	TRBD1	CASSLVGTGRAPEQYF	TGTGCCAGCAGCTTAGTAGGGACAGGGCGAGCACCCGAGCAGTACTTC
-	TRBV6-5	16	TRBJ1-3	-	CASSWSRVDSGNTIYF	TGTGCCAGCAGTTGGTCCAGGGTAGACTCTGGAAACACCATATATTTT
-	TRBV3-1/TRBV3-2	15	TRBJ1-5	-	CASSQEGTGGQPQHF	TGTGCCAGCAGCCAAGAAGGCACGGGAGGACAGCCCCAGCATTTT
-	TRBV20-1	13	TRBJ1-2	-	CSASPGGPYGYTF	TGCAGTGCTAGTCCTGGGGGTCCCTATGGCTACACCTTC
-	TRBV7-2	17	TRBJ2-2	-	CASSLVVPSVSTGELFF	TGTGCCAGCAGCTTAGTCGTACCTAGCGTTTCCACCGGGGAGCTGTTTTTT
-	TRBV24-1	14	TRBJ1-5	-	CATSDPYSNQPQHF	TGTGCCACCAGTGACCCTTATAGCAATCAGCCCCAGCATTTT
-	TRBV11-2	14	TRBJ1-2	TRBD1	CASSHLGRDSGYTF	TGTGCCAGCAGCCACCTGGGGCGGGACAGCGGGTACACCTTC
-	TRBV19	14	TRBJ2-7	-	CASSIRSNTYEQYF	TGTGCCAGTAGTATCCGCTCTAACACCTACGAGCAGTACTTC
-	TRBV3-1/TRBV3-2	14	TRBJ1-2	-	CASSQGNSNYGYTF	TGTGCCAGCAGCCAAGGTAACAGCAACTATGGCTACACCTTC
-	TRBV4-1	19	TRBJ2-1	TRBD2	CASSQEGQGLAGNLNEQFF	TGCGCCAGCAGCCAAGAAGGTCAGGGACTAGCGGGGAACCTGAATGAGCAGTTCTTC
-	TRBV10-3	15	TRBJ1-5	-	CAISDSGTPNQPQHF	TGTGCCATCAGTGATTCCGGGACCCCTAATCAGCCCCAGCATTTT
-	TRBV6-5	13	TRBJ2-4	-	CASSTRTKDIQYF	TGTGCCAGCAGTACCCGGACCAAGGACATTCAGTACTTC
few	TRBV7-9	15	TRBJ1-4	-	CASIKKGGTNEKLFF	TGTGCCAGCATCAAAAAGGGAGGGACTAATGAAAAACTGTTTTTT
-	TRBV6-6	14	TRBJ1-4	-	CASSPREGSEKLFF	TGTGCCAGCAGTCCCCGAGAGGGAAGTGAAAAACTGTTTTTT
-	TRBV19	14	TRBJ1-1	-	CASGVRGSGTEAFF	TGTGCCAGCGGGGTCCGGGGGTCGGGCACTGAAGCTTTCTTT
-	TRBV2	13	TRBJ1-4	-	CASVGAGNEKLFF	TGTGCCAGCGTGGGGGCGGGCAATGAAAAACTGTTTTTT
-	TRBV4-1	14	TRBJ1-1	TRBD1	CASSPIDRGTEAFF	TGCGCCAGCAGCCCTATAGACAGGGGCACTGAAGCTTTCTTT
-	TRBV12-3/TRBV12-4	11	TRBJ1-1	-	CASSLGGSAFF	TGTGCCAGCAGTTTGGGGGGATCAGCTTTCTTT
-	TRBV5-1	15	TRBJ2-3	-	CASSYQQISTDTQYF	TGCGCCAGCAGTTACCAACAGATTAGCACAGATACGCAGTATTTT
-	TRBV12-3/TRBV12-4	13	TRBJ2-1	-	CASTPSWLTEQFF	TGTGCCAGCACCCCCAGTTGGCTAACTGAGCAGTTCTTC
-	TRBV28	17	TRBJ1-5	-	CASSLETGDKPGQPQHF	TGTGCCAGCAGTTTGGAGACAGGAGATAAACCGGGTCAGCCCCAGCATTTT
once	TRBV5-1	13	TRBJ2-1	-	CASSLTGYNEQFF	TGCGCCAGCAGCCTTACAGGGTACAATGAGCAGTTCTTC
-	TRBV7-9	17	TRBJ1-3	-	CASSLGSAIISGNTIYF	TGTGCCAGCAGCTTAGGGTCGGCGATAATCTCTGGAAACACCATATATTTT